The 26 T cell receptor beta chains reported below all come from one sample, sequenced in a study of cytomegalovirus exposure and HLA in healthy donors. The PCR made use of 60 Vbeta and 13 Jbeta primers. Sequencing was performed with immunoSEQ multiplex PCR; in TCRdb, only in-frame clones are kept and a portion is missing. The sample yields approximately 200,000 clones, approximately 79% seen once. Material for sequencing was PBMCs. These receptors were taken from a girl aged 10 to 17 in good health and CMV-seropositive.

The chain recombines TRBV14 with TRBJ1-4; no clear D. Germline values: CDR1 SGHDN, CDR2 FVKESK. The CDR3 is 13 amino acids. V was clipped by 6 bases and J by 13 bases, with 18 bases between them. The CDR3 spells CASSPVPGRILFF. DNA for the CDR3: TGTGCCAGCAGTCCGGTCCCCGGCAGGATACTGTTTTTT. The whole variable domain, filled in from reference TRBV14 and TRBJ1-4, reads EAGVTQFPSHSVIEKGQTVTLRCDPISGHDNLYWYRRVMGKEIKFLLHFVKESKQDESGMPNNRFLAERTGGTYSTLKVQPAELEDSGVYFCASSPVPGRILFFGSGTQLSVL.

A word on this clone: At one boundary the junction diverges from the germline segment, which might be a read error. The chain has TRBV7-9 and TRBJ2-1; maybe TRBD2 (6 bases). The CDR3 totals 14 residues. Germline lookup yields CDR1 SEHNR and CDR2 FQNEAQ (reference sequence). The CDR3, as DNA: TGTTCCAGCAGCGTCCATCGGGAGTACAATGAGCAGTTCTTC. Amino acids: CSSSVHREYNEQFF.

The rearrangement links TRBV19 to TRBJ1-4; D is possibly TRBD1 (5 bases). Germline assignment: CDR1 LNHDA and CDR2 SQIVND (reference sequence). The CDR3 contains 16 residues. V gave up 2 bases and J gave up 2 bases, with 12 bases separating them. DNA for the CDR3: TGTGCCAGTAGTATACAGGGATTCTGGACTAATGAAAAACTGTTTTTT. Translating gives CASSIQGFWTNEKLFF.

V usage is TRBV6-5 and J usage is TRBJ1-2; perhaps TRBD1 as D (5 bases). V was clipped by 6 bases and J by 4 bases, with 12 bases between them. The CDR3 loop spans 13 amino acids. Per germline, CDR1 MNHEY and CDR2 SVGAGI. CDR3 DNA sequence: TGTGCCAGCAGGCGAGACAGCGCCTATGGCTACACCTTC. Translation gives CASRRDSAYGYTF.

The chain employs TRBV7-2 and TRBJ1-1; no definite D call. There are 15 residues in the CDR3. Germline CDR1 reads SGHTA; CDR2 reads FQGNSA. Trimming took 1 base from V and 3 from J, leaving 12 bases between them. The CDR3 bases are TGTGCCAGCAGCTTAGGGCAGGCCAGTTACACTGAAGCTTTCTTT. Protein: CASSLGQASYTEAFF. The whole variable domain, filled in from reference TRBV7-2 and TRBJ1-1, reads GAGVSQSPSNKVTEKGKDVELRCDPISGHTALYWYRQSLGQGLEFLIYFQGNSAPDKSGLPSDRFSAERTGGSVSTLTIQRTQQEDSAVYLCASSLGQASYTEAFFGQGTRLTVV.

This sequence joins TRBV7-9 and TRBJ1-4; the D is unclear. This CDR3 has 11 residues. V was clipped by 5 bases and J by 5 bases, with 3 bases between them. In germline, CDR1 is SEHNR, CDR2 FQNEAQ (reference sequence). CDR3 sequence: CASSQNEKLFF. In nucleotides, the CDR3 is TGTGCCAGCAGCCAAAATGAAAAACTGTTTTTT.

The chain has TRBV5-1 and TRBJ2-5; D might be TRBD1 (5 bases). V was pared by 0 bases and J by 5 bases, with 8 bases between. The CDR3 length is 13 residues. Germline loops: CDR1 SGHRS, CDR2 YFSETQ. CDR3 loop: CASSLEGLETQYF. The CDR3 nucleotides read TGCGCCAGCAGCTTGGAGGGGTTGGAGACCCAGTACTTC.

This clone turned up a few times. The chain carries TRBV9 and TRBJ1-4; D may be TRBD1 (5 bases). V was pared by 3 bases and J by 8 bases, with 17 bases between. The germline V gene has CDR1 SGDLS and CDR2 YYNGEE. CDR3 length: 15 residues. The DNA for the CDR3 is TGTGCCAGCAGCGCCGGGGCGGGGGACGGGGAAAAACTGTTTTTT. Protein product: CASSAGAGDGEKLFF.

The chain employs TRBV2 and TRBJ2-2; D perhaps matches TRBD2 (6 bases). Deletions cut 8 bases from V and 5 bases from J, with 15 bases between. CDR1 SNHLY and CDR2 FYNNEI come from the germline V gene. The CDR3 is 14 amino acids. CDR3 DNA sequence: TGTGCCAGCCACCTGGGACTTACTACCGGGGAGCTGTTTTTT. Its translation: CASHLGLTTGELFF.

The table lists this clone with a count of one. DNA for the CDR3: TGTGCCAGCAGTGAGGGGCTAGCGGGGGGCCGCACAGATACGCAGTATTTT. Its translation is CASSEGLAGGRTDTQYF. The gene calls are TRBV25-1 and TRBJ2-3; 11 bases fit TRBD2. Trimming cost V 3 bases and J 1 base; bases outside gene matches: 6. The germline V gene has CDR1 MGHDK and CDR2 SYGVNS. The CDR3 length is 17 residues.

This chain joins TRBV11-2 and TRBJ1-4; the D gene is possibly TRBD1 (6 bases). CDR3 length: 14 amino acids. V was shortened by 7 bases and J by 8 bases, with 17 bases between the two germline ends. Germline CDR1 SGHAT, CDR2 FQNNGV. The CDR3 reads CASKRGGREEKLFF. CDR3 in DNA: TGTGCCAGCAAAAGGGGGGGGCGTGAGGAAAAACTGTTTTTT.

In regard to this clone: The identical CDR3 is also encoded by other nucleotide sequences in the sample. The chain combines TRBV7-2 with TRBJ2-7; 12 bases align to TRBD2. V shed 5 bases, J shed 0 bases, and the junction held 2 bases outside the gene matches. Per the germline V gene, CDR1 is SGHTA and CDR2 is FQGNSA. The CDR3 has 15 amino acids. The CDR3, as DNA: TGTGCCAGCAGCCGACTAGCGGGGGACTCCTACGAGCAGTACTTC. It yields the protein CASSRLAGDSYEQYF.

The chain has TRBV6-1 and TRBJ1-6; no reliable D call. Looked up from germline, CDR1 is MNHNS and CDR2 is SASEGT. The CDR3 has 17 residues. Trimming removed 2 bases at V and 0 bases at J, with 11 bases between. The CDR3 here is CASSERGLSSYNSPLHF. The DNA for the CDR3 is TGTGCCAGCAGTGAAAGAGGGCTTAGCTCCTATAATTCACCCCTCCACTTT.

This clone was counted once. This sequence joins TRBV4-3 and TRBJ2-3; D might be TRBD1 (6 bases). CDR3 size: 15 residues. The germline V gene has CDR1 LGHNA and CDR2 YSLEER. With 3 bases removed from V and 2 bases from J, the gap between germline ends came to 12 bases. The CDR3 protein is CASSQGDMNTDTQYF. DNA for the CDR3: TGCGCCAGCAGCCAGGGGGACATGAACACAGATACGCAGTATTTT.

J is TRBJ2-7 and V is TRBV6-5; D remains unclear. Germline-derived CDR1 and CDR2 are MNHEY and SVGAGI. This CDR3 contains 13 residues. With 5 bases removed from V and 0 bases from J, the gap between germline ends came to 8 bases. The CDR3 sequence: CASSRPGSYEQYF. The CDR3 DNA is TGTGCCAGCAGTCGCCCGGGCTCCTACGAGCAGTACTTC.

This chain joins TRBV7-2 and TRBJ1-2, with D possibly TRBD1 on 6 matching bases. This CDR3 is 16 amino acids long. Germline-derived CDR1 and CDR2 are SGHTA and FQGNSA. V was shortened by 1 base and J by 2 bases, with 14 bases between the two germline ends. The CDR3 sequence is CASSLVGALINYGYTF. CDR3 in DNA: TGTGCCAGCAGCTTAGTGGGGGCCCTCATAAACTATGGCTACACCTTC. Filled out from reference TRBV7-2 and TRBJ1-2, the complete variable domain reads GAGVSQSPSNKVTEKGKDVELRCDPISGHTALYWYRQSLGQGLEFLIYFQGNSAPDKSGLPSDRFSAERTGGSVSTLTIQRTQQEDSAVYLCASSLVGALINYGYTFGSGTRLTVV.

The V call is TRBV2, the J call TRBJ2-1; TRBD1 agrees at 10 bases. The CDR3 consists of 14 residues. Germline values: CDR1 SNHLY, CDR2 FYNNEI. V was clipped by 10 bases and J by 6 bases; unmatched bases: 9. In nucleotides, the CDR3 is TGTGCCACGATCCGGGACAGGGGTGCCAATGAGCAGTTCTTC. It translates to CATIRDRGANEQFF.

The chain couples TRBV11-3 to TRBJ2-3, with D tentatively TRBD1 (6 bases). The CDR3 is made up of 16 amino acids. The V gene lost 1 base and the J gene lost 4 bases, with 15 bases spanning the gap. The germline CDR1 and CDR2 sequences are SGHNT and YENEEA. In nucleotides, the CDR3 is TGTGCCAGCAGCTTAGGGGCAGGGGACGGGGCAGATACGCAGTATTTT. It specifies CASSLGAGDGADTQYF.

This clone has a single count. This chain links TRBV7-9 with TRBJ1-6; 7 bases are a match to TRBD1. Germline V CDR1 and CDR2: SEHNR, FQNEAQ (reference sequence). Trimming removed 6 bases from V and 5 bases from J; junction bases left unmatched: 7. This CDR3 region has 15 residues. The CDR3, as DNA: TGTGCCAGCAGTCCCGACAGGGCCCATAATTCACCCCTCCACTTT. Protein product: CASSPDRAHNSPLHF. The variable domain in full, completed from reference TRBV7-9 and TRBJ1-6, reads DTGVSQNPRHKITKRGQNVTFRCDPISEHNRLYWYRQTLGQGPEFLTYFQNEAQLEKSRLLSDRFSAERPKGSFSTLEIQRTEQGDSAMYLCASSPDRAHNSPLHFGNGTRLTVT.

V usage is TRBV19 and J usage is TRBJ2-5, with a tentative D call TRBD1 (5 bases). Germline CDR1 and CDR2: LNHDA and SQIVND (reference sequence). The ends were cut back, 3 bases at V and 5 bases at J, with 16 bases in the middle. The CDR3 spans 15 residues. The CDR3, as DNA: TGTGCCAGTAGTATCGGACACCCCACCGGGGAGACCCAGTACTTC. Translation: CASSIGHPTGETQYF.

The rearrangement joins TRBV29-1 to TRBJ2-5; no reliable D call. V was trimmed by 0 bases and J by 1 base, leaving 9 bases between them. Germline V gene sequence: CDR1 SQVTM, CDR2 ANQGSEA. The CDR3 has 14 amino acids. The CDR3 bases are TGCAGCGTTGAAGATCTTCACAGCCAAGAGACCCAGTACTTC. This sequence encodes CSVEDLHSQETQYF.

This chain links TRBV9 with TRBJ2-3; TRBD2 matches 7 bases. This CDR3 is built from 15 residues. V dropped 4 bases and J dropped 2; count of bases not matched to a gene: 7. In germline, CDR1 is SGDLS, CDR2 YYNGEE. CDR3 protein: CASSLSGAVTDTQYF. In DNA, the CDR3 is TGTGCCAGCAGCCTCAGCGGGGCAGTCACAGATACGCAGTATTTT.

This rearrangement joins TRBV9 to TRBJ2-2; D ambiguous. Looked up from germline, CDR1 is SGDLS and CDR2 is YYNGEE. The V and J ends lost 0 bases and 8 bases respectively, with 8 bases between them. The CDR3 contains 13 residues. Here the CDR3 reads CASSVDFMGELFF. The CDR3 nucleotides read TGTGCCAGCAGCGTAGATTTTATGGGGGAGCTGTTTTTT.

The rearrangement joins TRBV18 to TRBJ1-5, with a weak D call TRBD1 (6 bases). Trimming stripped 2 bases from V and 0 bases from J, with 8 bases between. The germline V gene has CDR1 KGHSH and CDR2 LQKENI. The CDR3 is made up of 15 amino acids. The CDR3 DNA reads TGTGCCAGCTCACCAGGGACATATAGCAATCAGCCCCAGCATTTT. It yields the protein CASSPGTYSNQPQHF.

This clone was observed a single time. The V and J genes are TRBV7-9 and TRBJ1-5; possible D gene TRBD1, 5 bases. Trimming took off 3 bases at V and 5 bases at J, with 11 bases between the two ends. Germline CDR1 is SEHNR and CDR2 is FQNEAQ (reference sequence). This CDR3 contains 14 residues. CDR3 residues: CASSLEGRDQPQHF. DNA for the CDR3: TGTGCCAGCAGCTTGGAGGGGCGAGATCAGCCCCAGCATTTT.

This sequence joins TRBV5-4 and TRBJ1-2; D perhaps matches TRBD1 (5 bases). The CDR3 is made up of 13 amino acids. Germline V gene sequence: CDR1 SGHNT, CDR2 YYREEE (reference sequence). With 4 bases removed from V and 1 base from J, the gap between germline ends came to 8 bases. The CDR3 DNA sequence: TGTGCCAGCAGCGTCGACAGTAACTATGGCTACACCTTC. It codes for CASSVDSNYGYTF.